This TCR beta chain was observed in a study of T cells in Graves' hyperthyroidism and ophthalmopathy. Study findings and constraints: Blood also contained most expanded thyroid clonotypes above 0.001. Stable hyperthyroidism was told apart from ophthalmopathy by a model built on 13 V-J features.

RNA transcripts provided the source from which TCR beta CDR3 regions were amplified. Using the HTBI primer set, a first-round RT-PCR was run on the TCR CDR3. One entry per CDR3 protein results from TCRdb running MiXCR on the multiplex PCR reads. The profile shows a few hundred thousand distinct CDR3 sequences, roughly an eighth of them singletons. Patients aged 18 to 65 had newly diagnosed hyperthyroidism of under 2 months' duration. The sample holds many counts of this clonotype. Its antigen is undetermined. The CDR3 extends over 18 amino acids. The germline V gene encodes CDR1 SQVTM and CDR2 ANQGSEA. Losses at the gene ends were 7 bases for V and 0 bases for J; bases not matched to a gene: 14.

This chain links TRBV29-1 with TRBJ2-1; 11 bases are a match to TRBD2. Sequenced input: blood. The sequence derives from a woman between 18 and 29 years old with Graves' hyperthyroidism. Here the CDR3 DNA reads TGCAGCGCCCCTGGGACTAGCGGAGAAGTAAGCTCCTACAATGAGCAGTTCTTC. Translating it yields CSAPGTSGEVSSYNEQFF.